These 16 T cell receptor beta chains were sequenced from one sample in a study of T-cell reconstitution after alpha-beta-depleted transplantation in children. Unique molecular identifiers tagged the TCRbeta library. TCRdb reanalysed the PCR reads using MiXCR and keeps one entry per CDR3 protein. The sample lists 90,000 to 100,000 distinct CDR3 sequences, 23% occurring once. The sample in question was PBMCs, obtained before TCRalphabeta/CD19-depleted stem cell transplant. The receptors were gathered from a boy younger than 10 with acute lymphoblastic leukemia, due to receive a stem cell transplant.

This clonotype appeared a few times. V is TRBV7-2 and J is TRBJ1-2, with 11 bases that match TRBD1. V was clipped by 5 bases and J by 4 bases; unmatched bases: 9. The CDR3 is 16 amino acids. Germline V CDR1 and CDR2: SGHTA, FQGNSA. The CDR3 nucleotides are TGTGCCAGCAGCCCCAGGACAGGGGGCGTTGTCTATGGCTACACCTTC. This codes for CASSPRTGGVVYGYTF.

The CDR3 region is CASMTNTEAFF. For the CDR3, the DNA is TGTGCCAGCATGACGAACACTGAAGCTTTCTTT. This chain links TRBV6-2 or TRBV6-3 with TRBJ1-1, with D unclear. The CDR3 consists of 11 residues. CDR1 MNHEY and CDR2 SVGEGT come from the germline V gene. Trimming took 7 bases from V and 1 from J, leaving 4 bases between them.

This chain links TRBV28 with TRBJ2-3; 8 bases line up with TRBD2. This CDR3 is 12 amino acids long. The germline CDR1 and CDR2 sequences are MDHEN and SYDVKM. The V segment lost 7 bases and the J segment 14 bases; nucleotides outside the gene matches: 11. The CDR3: CASTLSGDHAYF. Written as DNA, the CDR3 is TGTGCCAGCACCCTTAGCGGGGACCATGCGTATTTT. The entire variable domain, with the rest obtained from reference TRBV28 and TRBJ2-3, is as follows: DVKVTQSSRYLVKRTGEKVFLECVQDMDHENMFWYRQDPGLGLRLIYFSYDVKMKEKGDIPEGYSVSREKKERFSLILESASTNQTSMYLCASTLSGDHAYFGPGTRLTVL.

This clonotype was seen more than once but under ten times. V and J are TRBV7-2 and TRBJ2-1, with TRBD2 as a possible D gene (5 bases). Trimming took 7 bases from V and 5 from J, leaving 9 bases between them. Germline assignment: CDR1 SGHTA and CDR2 FQGNSA. This CDR3 contains 12 residues. The CDR3 region is CASKGADNEQFF. DNA of the CDR3: TGTGCCAGCAAGGGAGCGGACAATGAGCAGTTCTTC. The full variable domain, completed using reference TRBV7-2 and TRBJ2-1, is GAGVSQSPSNKVTEKGKDVELRCDPISGHTALYWYRQSLGQGLEFLIYFQGNSAPDKSGLPSDRFSAERTGGSVSTLTIQRTQQEDSAVYLCASKGADNEQFFGPGTRLTVL.

In its sample, this clonotype was seen a few times. CDR3 sequence: CASSLLRGAGQYF. The CDR3 nucleotides are TGTGCCAGCAGCCTCTTAAGAGGGGCCGGGCAGTACTTC. The gene calls are TRBV7-2 and TRBJ2-7, with D possibly being TRBD1 or TRBD2 (5 bases each). Per the germline V gene, CDR1 is SGHTA and CDR2 is FQGNSA. This CDR3 spans 13 amino acids. V lost 5 bases and J lost 9, with 17 bases in between.

Ten or more counts support this clonotype. The chain couples TRBV2 to TRBJ2-1; tentatively, D is TRBD1 (5 bases). Trimming took 6 bases from V and 2 from J, leaving 11 bases between them. The CDR3 totals 14 residues. CDR1 and CDR2 (germline): SNHLY, FYNNEI. The CDR3, as DNA: TGTGCCAGCAGCCAGGACACTGCCTACAATGAGCAGTTCTTC. It encodes CASSQDTAYNEQFF.

The chain has TRBV5-1 and TRBJ2-1, with 7 bases aligning to TRBD2. The CDR3 covers 16 residues. J was trimmed by 2 bases and V by 0 bases; bases with no gene match: 5. Germline V gene sequence: CDR1 SGHRS, CDR2 YFSETQ. The CDR3 sequence is CASSLGLAPTYNEQFF. The DNA for the CDR3 is TGCGCCAGCAGCTTGGGACTAGCTCCTACCTACAATGAGCAGTTCTTC.

The rearrangement joins TRBV7-9 to TRBJ2-1; 8 bases line up with TRBD1. The CDR3 has 16 amino acids. Germline V lookup: CDR1 SEHNR, CDR2 FQNEAQ (reference sequence). J gave up 2 bases and V 4 bases, and 7 bases lay outside the gene matches. The CDR3 DNA is TGTGCCAGCAGCTCTGAGACAGGGGAGGCCTACAATGAGCAGTTCTTC. This sequence encodes CASSSETGEAYNEQFF. The full variable domain, its missing parts supplied by reference TRBV7-9 and TRBJ2-1, is DTGVSQNPRHKITKRGQNVTFRCDPISEHNRLYWYRQTLGQGPEFLTYFQNEAQLEKSRLLSDRFSAERPKGSFSTLEIQRTEQGDSAMYLCASSSETGEAYNEQFFGPGTRLTVL.

The sample holds a few counts of this clonotype. The V gene is TRBV7-2, the J gene TRBJ2-5; 9 nucleotides line up with TRBD1. This CDR3 has 15 amino acids. The germline CDR1 and CDR2 sequences are SGHTA and FQGNSA. Trimming cost V 1 base and J 5 bases; bases outside gene matches: 5. CDR3 sequence reads: CASSLGDRDVETQYF. The CDR3 bases are TGTGCCAGCAGCTTAGGGGACAGGGATGTCGAGACCCAGTACTTC.

V is TRBV28 and J is TRBJ2-3; TRBD2 might be the D (5 bases). The length of the CDR3 is 14 residues. Trimming removed 3 bases from V and 3 bases from J, with 10 bases in between. CDR1 and CDR2 from the germline V gene are MDHEN and SYDVKM. CDR3 in amino acids: CASSLASGTDTQYF. The DNA of the CDR3 is TGTGCCAGCAGTTTGGCGAGCGGAACAGATACGCAGTATTTT.

This clonotype has just a few counts. This chain connects TRBV11-3 to TRBJ2-1; tentative D call: TRBD1 (6 bases). The CDR3 has 14 residues. Germline V CDR1 and CDR2: SGHNT, YENEEA. Trimming pared 5 bases from V and 2 bases from J, leaving 10 bases between. The CDR3 loop reads CASSLGQAYNEQFF. The CDR3 DNA reads TGTGCCAGCAGCCTGGGACAAGCCTACAATGAGCAGTTCTTC.

The genes are TRBV7-9 and TRBJ1-4; D remains unclear. The CDR3 runs 16 residues. Germline loops: CDR1 SEHNR, CDR2 FQNEAQ (reference sequence). V was shortened by 5 bases and J by 0 bases, with 13 bases between the two germline ends. CDR3 bases: TGTGCCAGCAGCCCCCTTTTACGAGCAACTAATGAAAAACTGTTTTTT. Its protein is CASSPLLRATNEKLFF.

This clonotype occurred a few times. The chain recombines TRBV5-4 with TRBJ2-6, with 10 nucleotides matching TRBD1. Trimming at V came to 0 bases and at J to 3 bases, leaving 3 bases not matched to a gene. This CDR3 region has 17 residues. The germline gives CDR1 SGHNT, CDR2 YYREEE (reference sequence). CDR3 bases: TGTGCCAGCAGCTTGGGGACAGGGGGACGTGGGGCCAACGTCCTGACTTTC. Protein: CASSLGTGGRGANVLTF.

This clonotype was detected ten times or more. The gene calls are TRBV29-1 and TRBJ2-5; D remains ambiguous. The V end was cut by 5 bases, the J end by 7 bases, with 11 bases between. The germline CDR1 and CDR2 sequences are SQVTM and ANQGSEA. This CDR3 has 11 amino acids. CDR3 DNA sequence: TGCAGCGTTACGTTTAGAGGGACCCAGTACTTC. Translating it yields CSVTFRGTQYF.

The chain couples TRBV2 to TRBJ2-7; TRBD1 matches at 10 bases. J gave up 2 bases and V 5 bases, and 6 bases lay outside the gene matches. The CDR3 extends over 15 amino acids. From germline, CDR1 is SNHLY and CDR2 FYNNEI. The CDR3 reads CASSQGQGFTYEQYF. Written as DNA, the CDR3 is TGTGCCAGCAGTCAGGGACAGGGGTTCACCTACGAGCAGTACTTC. The full variable domain, with the rest looked up from reference TRBV2 and TRBJ2-7, is EPEVTQTPSHQVTQMGQEVILRCVPISNHLYFYWYRQILGQKVEFLVSFYNNEISEKSEIFDDQFSVERPDGSNFTLKIRSTKLEDSAMYFCASSQGQGFTYEQYFGPGTRLTVT.

This clonotype has a handful of counts. In DNA form, the CDR3 reads TGTGCCAGGACAGGACGCCGGACCCAGTACTTC. This codes for CARTGRRTQYF. V is TRBV3-1 and J is TRBJ2-5, with D possibly TRBD1 on 6 matching bases. In germline, CDR1 is LGHDT, CDR2 YNNKEL (reference sequence). The V gene lost 9 bases and the J gene lost 7 bases, with 12 bases spanning the gap. The CDR3 runs 11 residues.